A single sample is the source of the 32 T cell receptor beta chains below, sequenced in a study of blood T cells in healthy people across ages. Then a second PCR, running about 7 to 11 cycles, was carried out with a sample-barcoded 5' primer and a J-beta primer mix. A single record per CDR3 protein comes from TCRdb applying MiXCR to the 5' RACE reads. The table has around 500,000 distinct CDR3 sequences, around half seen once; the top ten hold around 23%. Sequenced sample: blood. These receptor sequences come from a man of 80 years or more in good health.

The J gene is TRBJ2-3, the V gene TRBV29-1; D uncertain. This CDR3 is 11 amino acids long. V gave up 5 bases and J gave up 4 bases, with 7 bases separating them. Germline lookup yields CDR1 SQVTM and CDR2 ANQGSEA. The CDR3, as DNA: TGCAGCGTTCGCGCAGCAGATACGCAGTATTTT. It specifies CSVRAADTQYF.

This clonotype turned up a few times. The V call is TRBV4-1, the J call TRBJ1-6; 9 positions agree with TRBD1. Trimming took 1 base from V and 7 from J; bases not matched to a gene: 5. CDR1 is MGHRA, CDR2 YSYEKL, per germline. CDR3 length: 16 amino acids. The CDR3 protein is CASSQGAGTGNSPLHF. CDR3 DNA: TGCGCCAGCAGCCAAGGGGCCGGGACAGGGAATTCACCCCTCCACTTT.

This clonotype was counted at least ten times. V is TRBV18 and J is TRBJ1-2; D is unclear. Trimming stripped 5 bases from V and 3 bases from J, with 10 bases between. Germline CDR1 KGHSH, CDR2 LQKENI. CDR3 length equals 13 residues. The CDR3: CASSTSRDYGYTF. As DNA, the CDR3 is TGTGCCAGCTCAACCTCTAGGGACTATGGCTACACCTTC.

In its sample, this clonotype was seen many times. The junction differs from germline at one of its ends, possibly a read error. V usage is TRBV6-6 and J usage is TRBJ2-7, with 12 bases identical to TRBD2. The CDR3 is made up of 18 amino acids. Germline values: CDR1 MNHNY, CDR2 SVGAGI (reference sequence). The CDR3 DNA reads TGTGCCAGCAGTCACAGTCTGACTAGCGGGGGCGACACCTACGGGCAGTACTTC. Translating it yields CASSHSLTSGGDTYGQYF.

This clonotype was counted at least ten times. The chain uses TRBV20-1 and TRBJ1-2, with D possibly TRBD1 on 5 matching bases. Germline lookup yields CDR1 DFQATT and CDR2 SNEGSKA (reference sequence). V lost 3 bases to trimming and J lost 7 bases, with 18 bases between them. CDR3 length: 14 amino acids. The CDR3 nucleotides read TGCAGTGCTAGTGACCCCTCAGGGAGCCCTGGCTACACCTTC. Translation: CSASDPSGSPGYTF.

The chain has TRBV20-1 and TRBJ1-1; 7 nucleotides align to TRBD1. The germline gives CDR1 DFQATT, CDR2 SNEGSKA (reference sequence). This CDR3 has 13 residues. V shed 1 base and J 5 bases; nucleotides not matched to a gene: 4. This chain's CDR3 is CSARVLTGTEAFF. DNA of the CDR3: TGCAGTGCTAGAGTATTGACAGGGACTGAAGCTTTCTTT.

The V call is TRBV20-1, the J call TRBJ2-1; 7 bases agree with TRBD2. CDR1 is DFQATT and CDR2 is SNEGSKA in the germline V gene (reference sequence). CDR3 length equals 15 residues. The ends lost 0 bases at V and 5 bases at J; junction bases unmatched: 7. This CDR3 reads CSARDWAAGNNEQFF. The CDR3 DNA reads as TGCAGTGCTAGAGATTGGGCAGCGGGGAACAATGAGCAGTTCTTC.

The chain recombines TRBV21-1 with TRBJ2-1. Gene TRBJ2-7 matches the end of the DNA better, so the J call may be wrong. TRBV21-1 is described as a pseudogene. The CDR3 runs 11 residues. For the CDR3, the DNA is TGTGCCAGCAGCACACTATGCGAGCAGTACTTC. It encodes CASSTLCEQYF.

CDR3 coding DNA: TGTGCCACCAGCAGAGATAGAATGGGCGGGAGGGGGCCGGAGAATGAGCAGTTCTTC. This codes for CATSRDRMGGRGPENEQFF. The chain has TRBV15 and TRBJ2-1; 9 bases fit TRBD2. CDR3 length: 19 residues. With V trimmed by 0 bases and J by 7 bases, 16 bases remained unmatched. Per the germline V gene, CDR1 is LNHNV and CDR2 is YYDKDF (reference sequence).

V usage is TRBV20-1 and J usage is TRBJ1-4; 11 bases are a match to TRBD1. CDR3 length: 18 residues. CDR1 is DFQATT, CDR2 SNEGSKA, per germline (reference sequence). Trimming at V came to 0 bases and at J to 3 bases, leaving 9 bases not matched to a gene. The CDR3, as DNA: TGCAGTGCTAGAGATCCCCGGACAGGGGGCACAGCTAATGAAAAACTGTTTTTT. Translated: CSARDPRTGGTANEKLFF.

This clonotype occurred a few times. CDR3 protein: CSAWDSPNTEAFF. CDR3 DNA sequence: TGCAGTGCCTGGGACTCCCCGAACACTGAAGCTTTCTTT. The chain uses TRBV20-1 and TRBJ1-1; weak D call: TRBD1 (5 bases). V gave up 6 bases and J gave up 1 base, with 12 bases separating them. Germline CDR1 reads DFQATT; CDR2 reads SNEGSKA (reference sequence). There are 13 residues in the CDR3.

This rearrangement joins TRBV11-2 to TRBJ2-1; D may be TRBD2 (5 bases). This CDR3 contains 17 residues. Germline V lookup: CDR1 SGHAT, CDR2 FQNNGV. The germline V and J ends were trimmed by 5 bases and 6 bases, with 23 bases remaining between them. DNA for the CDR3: TGTGCCAGCAGCCCCAACCGCCGTCGGGGTTGGAGCAATGAGCAGTTCTTC. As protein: CASSPNRRRGWSNEQFF. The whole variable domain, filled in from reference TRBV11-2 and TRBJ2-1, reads EAGVAQSPRYKIIEKRQSVAFWCNPISGHATLYWYQQILGQGPKLLIQFQNNGVVDDSQLPKDRFSAERLKGVDSTLKIQPAKLEDSAVYLCASSPNRRRGWSNEQFFGPGTRLTVL.

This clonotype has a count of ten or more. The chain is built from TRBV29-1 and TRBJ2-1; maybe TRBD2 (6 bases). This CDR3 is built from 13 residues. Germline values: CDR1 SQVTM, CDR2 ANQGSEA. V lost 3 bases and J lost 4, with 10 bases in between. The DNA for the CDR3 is TGCAGCGTTGAGGAGAGCGGGTACAATGAGCAGTTCTTC. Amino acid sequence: CSVEESGYNEQFF.

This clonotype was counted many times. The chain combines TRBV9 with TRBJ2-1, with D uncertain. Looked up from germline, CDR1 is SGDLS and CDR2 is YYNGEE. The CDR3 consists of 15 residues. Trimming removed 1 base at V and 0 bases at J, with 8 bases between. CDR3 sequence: CASSVQLASYNEQFF. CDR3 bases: TGTGCCAGCAGCGTACAACTTGCCTCCTACAATGAGCAGTTCTTC. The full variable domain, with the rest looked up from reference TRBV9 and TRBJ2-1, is DSGVTQTPKHLITATGQRVTLRCSPRSGDLSVYWYQQSLDQGLQFLIQYYNGEERAKGNILERFSAQQFPDLHSELNLSSLELGDSALYFCASSVQLASYNEQFFGPGTRLTVL.

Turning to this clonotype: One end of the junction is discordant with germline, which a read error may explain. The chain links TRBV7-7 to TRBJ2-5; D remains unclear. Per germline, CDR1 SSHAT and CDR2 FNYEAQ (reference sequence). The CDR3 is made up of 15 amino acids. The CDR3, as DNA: TGTGCTAGCAGCTTAATGCTACAGCCTCAAGAGACCCAGTACTTC. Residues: CASSLMLQPQETQYF.

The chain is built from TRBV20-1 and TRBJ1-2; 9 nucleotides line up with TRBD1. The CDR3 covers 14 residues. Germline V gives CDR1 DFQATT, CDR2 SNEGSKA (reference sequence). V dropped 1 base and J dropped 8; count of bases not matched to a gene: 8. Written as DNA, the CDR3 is TGCAGTGCTAGAGGCGGGGACAGGGAGGGCGGCTACACCTTC. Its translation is CSARGGDREGGYTF.

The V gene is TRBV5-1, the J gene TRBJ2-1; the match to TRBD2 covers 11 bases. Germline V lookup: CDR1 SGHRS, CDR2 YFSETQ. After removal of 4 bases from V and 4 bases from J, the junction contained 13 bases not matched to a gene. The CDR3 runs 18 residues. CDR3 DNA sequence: TGCGCCAGCAGCACCGGGACTAGCGGAGGAGGAGGGTACAATGAGCAGTTCTTC. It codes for CASSTGTSGGGGYNEQFF.

The CDR3 bases are TGCGCCAGCAGGGGATCGGGCGTCACAGATACGCAGTATTTT. It yields the protein CASRGSGVTDTQYF. The V call is TRBV5-1, the J call TRBJ2-3, with D hard to call. V lost 5 bases and J lost 2, with 12 bases in between. This CDR3 spans 14 amino acids. Germline lookup yields CDR1 SGHRS and CDR2 YFSETQ.

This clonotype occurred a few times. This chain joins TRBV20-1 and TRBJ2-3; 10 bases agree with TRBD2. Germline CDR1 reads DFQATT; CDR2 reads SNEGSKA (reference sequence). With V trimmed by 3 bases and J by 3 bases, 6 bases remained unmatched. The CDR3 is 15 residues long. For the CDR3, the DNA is TGCAGTGCTAGGTCACTAGCGGGACCGACAGATACGCAGTATTTT. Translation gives CSARSLAGPTDTQYF.

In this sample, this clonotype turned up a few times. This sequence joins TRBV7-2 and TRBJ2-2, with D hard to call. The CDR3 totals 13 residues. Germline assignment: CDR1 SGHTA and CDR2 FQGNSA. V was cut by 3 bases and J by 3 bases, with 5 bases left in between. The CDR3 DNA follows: TGTGCCAGCAGCTTGGCTCACACCGGGGAGCTGTTTTTT. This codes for CASSLAHTGELFF.

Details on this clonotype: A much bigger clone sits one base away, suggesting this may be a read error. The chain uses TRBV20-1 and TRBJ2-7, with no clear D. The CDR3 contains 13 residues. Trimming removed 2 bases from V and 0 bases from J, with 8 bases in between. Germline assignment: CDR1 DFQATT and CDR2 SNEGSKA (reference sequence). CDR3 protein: CSARPVPSYEQYF. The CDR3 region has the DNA TGCAGTGCTAGACCGGTTCCCTCCTACGAGCAGTACTTC.

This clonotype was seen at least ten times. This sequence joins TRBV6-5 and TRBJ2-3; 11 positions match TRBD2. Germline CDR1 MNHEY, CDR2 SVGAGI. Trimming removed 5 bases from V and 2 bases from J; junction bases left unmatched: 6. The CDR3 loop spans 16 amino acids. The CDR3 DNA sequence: TGTGCCAGCAGTCGTCTAGCGGGGGGATCCACAGATACGCAGTATTTT. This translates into CASSRLAGGSTDTQYF.

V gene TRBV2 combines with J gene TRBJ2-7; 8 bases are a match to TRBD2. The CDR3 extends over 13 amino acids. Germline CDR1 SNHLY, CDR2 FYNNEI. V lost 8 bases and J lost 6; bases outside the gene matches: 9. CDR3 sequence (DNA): TGTGCCAGCGGTAAGCGGGAGTTGGCCGAGCAGTACTTC. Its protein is CASGKRELAEQYF.

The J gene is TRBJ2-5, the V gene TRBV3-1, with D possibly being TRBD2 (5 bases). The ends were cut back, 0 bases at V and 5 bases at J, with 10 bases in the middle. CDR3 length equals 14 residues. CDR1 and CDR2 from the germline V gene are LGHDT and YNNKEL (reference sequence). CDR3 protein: CASSQEKGVETQYF. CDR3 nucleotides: TGTGCCAGCAGCCAAGAGAAGGGAGTCGAGACCCAGTACTTC.

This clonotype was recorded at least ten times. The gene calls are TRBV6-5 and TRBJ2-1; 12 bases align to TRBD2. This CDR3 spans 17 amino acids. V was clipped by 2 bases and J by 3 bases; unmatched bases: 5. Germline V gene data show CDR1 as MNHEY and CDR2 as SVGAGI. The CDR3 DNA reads TGTGCCAGCAGTTACCTGACGACTAGCGGGAGCTACAATGAGCAGTTCTTC. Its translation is CASSYLTTSGSYNEQFF.

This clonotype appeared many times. As DNA, the CDR3 is TGTGCCAGCAGACCGGGGGGCAGGGGGGATTCACCCCTCCACTTT. Protein: CASRPGGRGDSPLHF. The rearrangement joins TRBV6-1 to TRBJ1-6, with 7 bases matching TRBD1. Germline V gene sequence: CDR1 MNHNS, CDR2 SASEGT. The CDR3 totals 15 residues. V gave up 6 bases and J gave up 8 bases; unmatched junction bases: 10.

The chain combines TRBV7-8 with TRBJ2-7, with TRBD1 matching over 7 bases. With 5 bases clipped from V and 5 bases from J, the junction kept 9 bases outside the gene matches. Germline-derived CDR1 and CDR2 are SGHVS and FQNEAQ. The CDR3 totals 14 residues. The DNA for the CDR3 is TGTGCCAGCAGCAACCTGGGACAGAGTCACGAGCAGTACTTC. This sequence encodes CASSNLGQSHEQYF.

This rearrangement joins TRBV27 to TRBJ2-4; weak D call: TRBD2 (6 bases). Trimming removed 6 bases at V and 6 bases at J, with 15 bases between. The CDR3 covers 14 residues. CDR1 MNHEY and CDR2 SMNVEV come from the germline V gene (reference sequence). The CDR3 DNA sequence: TGTGCCAGCAGCGTGGCCGGGGGATTAAACATTCAGTACTTC. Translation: CASSVAGGLNIQYF.

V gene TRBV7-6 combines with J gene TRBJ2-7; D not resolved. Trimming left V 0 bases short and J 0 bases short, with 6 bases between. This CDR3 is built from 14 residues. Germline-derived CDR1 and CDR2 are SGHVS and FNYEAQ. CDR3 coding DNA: TGTGCCAGCAGCTTAGCCCCGGACTCCTACGAGCAGTACTTC. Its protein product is CASSLAPDSYEQYF.

CDR3 region: CASSATRGTYGYTF. The CDR3 nucleotides are TGTGCCAGCAGCGCGACCCGGGGTACCTATGGCTACACCTTC. The V call is TRBV9, the J call TRBJ1-2; no definite D call. Trimming removed 3 bases at V and 4 bases at J, with 13 bases between. This CDR3 contains 14 residues. Germline lookup yields CDR1 SGDLS and CDR2 YYNGEE.

CDR3 region: CASTQQGTDYGYTF. The CDR3 region has the DNA TGTGCCAGCACACAACAGGGTACGGACTATGGCTACACCTTC. The chain has TRBV2 and TRBJ1-2; TRBD1 might be the D (6 bases). Deletions cut 7 bases from V and 3 bases from J, with 15 bases between. The CDR3 is 14 amino acids. Germline CDR1 reads SNHLY; CDR2 reads FYNNEI.

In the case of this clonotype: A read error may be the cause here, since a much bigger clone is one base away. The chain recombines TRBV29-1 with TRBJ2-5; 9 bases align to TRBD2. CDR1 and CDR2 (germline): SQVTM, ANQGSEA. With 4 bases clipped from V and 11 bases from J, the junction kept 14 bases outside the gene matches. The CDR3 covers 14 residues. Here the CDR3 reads CSVVGGRAMDEQYF. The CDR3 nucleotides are TGCAGCGTTGTCGGCGGGAGGGCCATGGATGAGCAGTACTTC.